The entry below describes one T cell receptor beta chain. Its antigen is undetermined. Using immunoSEQ multiplex PCR, the repertoire was profiled, and TCRdb retains in-frame clones only, with some absent. The sample lists a few hundred thousand clones; approximately 90% were seen once. Indicated treatment: 15 to 20 received Ad26.COV2.S at low or high dose, single or two shots; about 5 received placebo; per-sample allocation not given. Each sample was drawn 63 days after the first injection (of vaccine or placebo). An adult of 18-55 years in Boston served as donor. The record originates from a study of Ad26.COV2.S vaccination and SARS-CoV-2 variants. Study-wide results and caveats: Responses of T cells in total may have been underestimated by the TCR breadth and depth analyses. A substantial breadth of spike-specific CD8+ and CD4+ T cell responses after vaccination has been reported. Placebo recipients showed lower spike-specific TCR breadth than vaccinees.

After removal of 2 bases from V and 4 bases from J, the junction contained 7 bases not matched to a gene. The CDR3 sequence is 17 residues long. Germline CDR1 and CDR2: LGHDT and YNNKEL (reference sequence). The clonotype comes from a person between 18 and 60 years old who received the Ad26.COV2.S COVID-19 vaccine or a placebo. The chain links TRBV3-1 (or the pseudogene TRBV3-2) to TRBJ2-2, with TRBD1 identical over 10 bases. This sample comprised peripheral blood, obtained in a trial of Ad26.COV2.S vaccine versus placebo. CDR3 nucleotide sequence: TGTGCCAGCAGCCAACTGGGACAGGGGTTGATCACCGGGGAGCTGTTTTTT. Translation gives CASSQLGQGLITGELFF.